This T cell receptor (beta chain) was observed in a study of T cell changes during pregnancy in multiple sclerosis. Profiling relied on immunoSEQ multiplex PCR, and the TCRdb table lists in-frame clones only, not all of them. The profile shows around 36,000 clones, 91% of them singletons. The ends were cut back, 5 bases at V and 3 bases at J, with 24 bases in the middle. Germline V gene sequence: CDR1 SGHRS, CDR2 YFSETQ. The CDR3 totals 17 residues. The chain carries TRBV5-1 and TRBJ2-7; the D gene is possibly TRBD1 (5 bases). The source of this sequence is a female donor with multiple sclerosis, enrolled in a pregnancy study. Source: CD8+ T cells from peripheral blood mononuclear cells, taken before pregnancy. The CDR3 DNA is TGCGCCAGCAGATCACAGACCTCACCTAACGGACACTACGAGCAGTACTTC. The encoded protein is CASRSQTSPNGHYEQYF.